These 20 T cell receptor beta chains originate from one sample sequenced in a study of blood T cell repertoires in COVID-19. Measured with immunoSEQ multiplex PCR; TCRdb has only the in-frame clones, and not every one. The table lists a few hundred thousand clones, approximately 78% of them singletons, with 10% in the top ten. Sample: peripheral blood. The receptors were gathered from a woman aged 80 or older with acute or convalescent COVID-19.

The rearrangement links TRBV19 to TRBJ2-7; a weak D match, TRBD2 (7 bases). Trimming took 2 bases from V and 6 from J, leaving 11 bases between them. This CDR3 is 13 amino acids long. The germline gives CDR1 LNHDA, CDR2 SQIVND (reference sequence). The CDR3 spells CASSINREGEQYF. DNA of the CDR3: TGTGCCAGTAGTATAAACAGGGAGGGCGAGCAGTACTTC.

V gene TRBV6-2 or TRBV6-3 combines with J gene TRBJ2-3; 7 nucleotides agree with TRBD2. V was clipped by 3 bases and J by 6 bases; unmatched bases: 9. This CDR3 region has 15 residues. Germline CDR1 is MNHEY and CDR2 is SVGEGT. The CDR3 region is CASSYELPRGDTQYF. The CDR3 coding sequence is TGTGCCAGCAGTTATGAGCTTCCGCGGGGGGATACGCAGTATTTT.

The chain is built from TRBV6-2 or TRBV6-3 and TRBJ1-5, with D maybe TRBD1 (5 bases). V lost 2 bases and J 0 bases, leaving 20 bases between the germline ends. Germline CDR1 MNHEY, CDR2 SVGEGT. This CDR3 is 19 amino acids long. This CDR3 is CASSYTAGWGDYSNQPQHF. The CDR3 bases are TGTGCCAGCAGTTACACGGCAGGGTGGGGGGATTATAGCAATCAGCCCCAGCATTTT.

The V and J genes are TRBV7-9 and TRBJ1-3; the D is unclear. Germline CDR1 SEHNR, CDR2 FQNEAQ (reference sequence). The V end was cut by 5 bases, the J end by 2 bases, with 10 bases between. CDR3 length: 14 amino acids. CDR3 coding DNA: TGTGCCAGCAGCCGCCGGGGAACTGGAAACACCATATATTTT. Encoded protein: CASSRRGTGNTIYF.

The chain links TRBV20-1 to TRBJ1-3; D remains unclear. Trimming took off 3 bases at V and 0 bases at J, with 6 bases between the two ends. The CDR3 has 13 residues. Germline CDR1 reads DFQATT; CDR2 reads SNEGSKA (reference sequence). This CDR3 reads CSASKSSGNTIYF. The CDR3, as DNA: TGCAGTGCTAGTAAGAGCTCTGGAAACACCATATATTTT.

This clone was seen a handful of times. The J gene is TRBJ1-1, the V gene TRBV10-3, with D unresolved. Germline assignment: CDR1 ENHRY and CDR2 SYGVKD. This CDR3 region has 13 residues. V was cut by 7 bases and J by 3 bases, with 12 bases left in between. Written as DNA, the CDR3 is TGTGCCATCACGGGAGAGAAGGACACTGAAGCTTTCTTT. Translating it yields CAITGEKDTEAFF.

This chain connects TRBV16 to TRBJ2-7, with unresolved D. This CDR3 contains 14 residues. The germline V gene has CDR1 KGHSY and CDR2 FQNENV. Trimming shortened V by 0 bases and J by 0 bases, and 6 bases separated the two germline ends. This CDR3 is CASSQSPGSYEQYF. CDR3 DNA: TGTGCCAGCAGCCAATCGCCGGGCTCCTACGAGCAGTACTTC.

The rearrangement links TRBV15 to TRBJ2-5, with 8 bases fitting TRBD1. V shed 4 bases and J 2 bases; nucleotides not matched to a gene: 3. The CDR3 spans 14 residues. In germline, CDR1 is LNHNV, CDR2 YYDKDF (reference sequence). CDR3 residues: CATSKDRAQETQYF. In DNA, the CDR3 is TGTGCCACCAGCAAGGACAGGGCACAAGAGACCCAGTACTTC.

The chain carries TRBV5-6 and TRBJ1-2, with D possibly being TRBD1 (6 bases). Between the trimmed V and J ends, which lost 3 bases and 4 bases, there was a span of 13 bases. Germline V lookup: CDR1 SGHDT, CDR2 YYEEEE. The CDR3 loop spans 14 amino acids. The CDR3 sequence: CASSSGAGAYGYTF. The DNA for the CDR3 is TGTGCCAGCAGCTCCGGGGCAGGGGCCTATGGCTACACCTTC. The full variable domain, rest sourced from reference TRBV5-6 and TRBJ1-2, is DAGVTQSPTHLIKTRGQQVTLRCSPKSGHDTVSWYQQALGQGPQFIFQYYEEEERQRGNFPDRFSGHQFPNYSSELNVNALLLGDSALYLCASSSGAGAYGYTFGSGTRLTVV.

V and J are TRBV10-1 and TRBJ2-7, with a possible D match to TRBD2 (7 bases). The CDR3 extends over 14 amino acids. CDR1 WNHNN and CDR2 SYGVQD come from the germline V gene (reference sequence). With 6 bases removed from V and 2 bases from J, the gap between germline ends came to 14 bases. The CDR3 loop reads CASSEGGDTYEQYF. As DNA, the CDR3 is TGCGCCAGCAGCGAGGGGGGGGACACCTACGAGCAGTACTTC.

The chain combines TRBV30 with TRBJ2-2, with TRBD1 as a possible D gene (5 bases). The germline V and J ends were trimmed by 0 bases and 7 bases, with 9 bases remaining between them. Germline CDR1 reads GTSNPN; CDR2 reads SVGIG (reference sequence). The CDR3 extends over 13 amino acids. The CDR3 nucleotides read TGTGCCTGGAGTGTGCAGGGCTACGGGGAGCTGTTTTTT. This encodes CAWSVQGYGELFF.

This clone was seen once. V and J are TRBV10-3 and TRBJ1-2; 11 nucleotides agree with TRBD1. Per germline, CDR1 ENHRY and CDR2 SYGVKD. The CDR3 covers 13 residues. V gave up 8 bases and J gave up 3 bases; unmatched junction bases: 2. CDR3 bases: TGTGCCATCCGGACAGGGGGCGACTATGGCTACACCTTC. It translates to CAIRTGGDYGYTF.

This chain's CDR3 is CASSEQGQGVGYGYTF. The CDR3 nucleotides read TGTGCCAGCAGCGAACAGGGACAGGGGGTAGGCTATGGCTACACCTTC. The chain is built from TRBV6-1 and TRBJ1-2, with 11 bases fitting TRBD1. This CDR3 contains 16 residues. Germline-derived CDR1 and CDR2 are MNHNS and SASEGT. V lost 6 bases to trimming and J lost 4 bases; unmatched junction nucleotides: 10.

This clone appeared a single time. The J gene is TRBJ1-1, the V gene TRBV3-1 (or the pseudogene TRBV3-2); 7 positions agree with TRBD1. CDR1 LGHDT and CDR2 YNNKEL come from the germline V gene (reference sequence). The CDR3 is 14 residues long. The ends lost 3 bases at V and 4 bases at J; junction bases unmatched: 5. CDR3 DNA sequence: TGTGCCAGCAGCCACTTAACAGGGGCCACTGAAGCTTTCTTT. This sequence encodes CASSHLTGATEAFF.

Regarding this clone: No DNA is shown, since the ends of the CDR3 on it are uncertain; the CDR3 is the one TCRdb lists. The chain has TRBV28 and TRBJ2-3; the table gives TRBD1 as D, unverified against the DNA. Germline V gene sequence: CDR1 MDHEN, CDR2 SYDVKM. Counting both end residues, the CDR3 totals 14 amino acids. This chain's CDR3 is CASILAVGADTQYF.

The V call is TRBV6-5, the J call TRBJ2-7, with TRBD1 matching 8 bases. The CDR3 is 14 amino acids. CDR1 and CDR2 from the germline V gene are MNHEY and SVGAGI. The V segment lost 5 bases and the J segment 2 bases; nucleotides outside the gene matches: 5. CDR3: CASSRGQDAYEQYF. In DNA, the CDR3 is TGTGCCAGCAGTCGGGGACAGGACGCCTACGAGCAGTACTTC.

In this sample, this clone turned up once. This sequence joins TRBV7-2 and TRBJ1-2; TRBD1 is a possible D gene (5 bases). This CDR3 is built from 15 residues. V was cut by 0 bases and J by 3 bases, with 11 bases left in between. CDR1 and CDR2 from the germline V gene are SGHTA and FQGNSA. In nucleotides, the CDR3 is TGTGCCAGCAGCTTAGCAGGGGTCCCTTACTATGGCTACACCTTC. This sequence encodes CASSLAGVPYYGYTF.

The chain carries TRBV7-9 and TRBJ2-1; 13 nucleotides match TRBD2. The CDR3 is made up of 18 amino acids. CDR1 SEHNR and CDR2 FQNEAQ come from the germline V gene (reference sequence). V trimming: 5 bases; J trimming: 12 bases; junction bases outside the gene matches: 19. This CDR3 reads CASSPWGLAGTIEGRQFF. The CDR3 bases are TGTGCCAGCAGCCCCTGGGGACTAGCGGGAACTATCGAAGGTAGGCAGTTCTTC. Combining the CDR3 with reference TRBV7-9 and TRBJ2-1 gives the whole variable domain DTGVSQNPRHKITKRGQNVTFRCDPISEHNRLYWYRQTLGQGPEFLTYFQNEAQLEKSRLLSDRFSAERPKGSFSTLEIQRTEQGDSAMYLCASSPWGLAGTIEGRQFFGPGTRLTVL.

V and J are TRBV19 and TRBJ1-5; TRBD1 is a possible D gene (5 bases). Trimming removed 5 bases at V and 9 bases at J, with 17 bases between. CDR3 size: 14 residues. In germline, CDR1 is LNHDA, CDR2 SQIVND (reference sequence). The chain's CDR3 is CASSEDGGIRPQHF. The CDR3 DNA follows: TGTGCCAGTAGTGAGGATGGGGGGATCCGGCCCCAGCATTTT.

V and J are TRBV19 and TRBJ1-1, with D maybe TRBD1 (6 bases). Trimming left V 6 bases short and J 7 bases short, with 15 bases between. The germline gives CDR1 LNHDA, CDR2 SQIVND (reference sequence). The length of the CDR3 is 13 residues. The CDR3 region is CASRGGAWIEAFF. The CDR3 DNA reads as TGTGCCAGTAGAGGGGGTGCGTGGATTGAAGCTTTCTTT.